The T cell receptor (beta chain) described here comes from a study of neoadjuvant anti-PD-1 for oral cavity cancer. Study in general: Patients mostly received three to four biweekly nivolumab doses at 3 mg/kg before surgery.

Time point indicated: after neoadjuvant nivolumab, at surgical resection. Assay used: immunoSEQ multiplex PCR; TCRdb lists only in-frame clones, some missing. The sample lists some 31,000 clones, around four fifths seen once, with 3.4% in the top ten. V was clipped by 7 bases and J by 8 bases, with 15 bases between them. The CDR3 spans 13 residues. Germline V gene data show CDR1 as LGHNT and CDR2 as FRNRAP. The sample holds one count of this clone. The antigen is undetermined. Study-wide results and caveats: Only a few patients per response group were TCR-analyzed; validation needed.

The sequence derives from a person aged 35-79 years with oral cavity squamous cell carcinoma. The rearrangement joins TRBV12-5 to TRBJ2-1, with D maybe TRBD1 (6 bases). Sequencing used PBMCs, obtained after nivolumab (anti-PD-1) treatment. CDR3 in amino acids: CASASPGGDEQFF. Here the CDR3 DNA reads TGTGCTAGTGCCTCCCCTGGGGGCGATGAGCAGTTCTTC.